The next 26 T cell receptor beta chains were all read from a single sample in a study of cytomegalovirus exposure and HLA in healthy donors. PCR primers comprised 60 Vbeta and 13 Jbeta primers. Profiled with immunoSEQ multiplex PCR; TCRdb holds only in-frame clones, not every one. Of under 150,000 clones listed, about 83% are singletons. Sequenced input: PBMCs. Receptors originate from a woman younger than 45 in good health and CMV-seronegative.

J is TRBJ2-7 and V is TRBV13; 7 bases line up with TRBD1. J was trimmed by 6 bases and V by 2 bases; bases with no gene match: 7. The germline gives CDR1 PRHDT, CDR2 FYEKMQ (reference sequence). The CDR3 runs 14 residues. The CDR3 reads CASSLSTGWSEQYF. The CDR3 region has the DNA TGTGCCAGCAGCTTATCGACAGGGTGGTCCGAGCAGTACTTC.

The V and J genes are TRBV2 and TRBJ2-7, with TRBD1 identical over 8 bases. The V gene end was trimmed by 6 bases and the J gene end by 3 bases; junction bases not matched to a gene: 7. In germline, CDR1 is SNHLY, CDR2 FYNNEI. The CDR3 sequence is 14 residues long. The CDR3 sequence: CASRLDRGDYEQYF. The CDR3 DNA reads TGTGCCAGCAGATTAGACAGGGGTGACTACGAGCAGTACTTC.

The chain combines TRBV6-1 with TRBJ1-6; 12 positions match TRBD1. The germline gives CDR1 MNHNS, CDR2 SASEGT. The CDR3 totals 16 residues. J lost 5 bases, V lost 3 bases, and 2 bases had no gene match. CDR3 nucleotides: TGTGCCAGCAGTGACTGGGACAGGGGGCATAATTCACCCCTCCACTTT. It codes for CASSDWDRGHNSPLHF.

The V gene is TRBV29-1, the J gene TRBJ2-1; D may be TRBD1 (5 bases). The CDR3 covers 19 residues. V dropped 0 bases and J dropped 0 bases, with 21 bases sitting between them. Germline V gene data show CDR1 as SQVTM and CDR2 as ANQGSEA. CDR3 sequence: CSVEEVGVKGSSSYNEQFF. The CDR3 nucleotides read TGCAGCGTTGAAGAGGTAGGGGTAAAGGGAAGCAGCTCCTACAATGAGCAGTTCTTC.

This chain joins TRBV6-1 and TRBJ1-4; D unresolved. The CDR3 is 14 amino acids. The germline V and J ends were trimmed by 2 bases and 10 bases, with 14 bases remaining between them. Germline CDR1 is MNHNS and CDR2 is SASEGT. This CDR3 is CASSELARGGKLFF. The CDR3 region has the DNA TGTGCCAGCAGTGAACTGGCTAGAGGCGGAAAACTGTTTTTT.

CDR3 sequence reads: CASSDEGSYGYTF. The CDR3 DNA sequence: TGTGCCAGCAGTGATGAGGGCAGCTATGGCTACACCTTC. V and J are TRBV2 and TRBJ1-2; D uncertain. This CDR3 comprises 13 residues. Germline V gene data show CDR1 as SNHLY and CDR2 as FYNNEI. Trimming took off 3 bases at V and 4 bases at J, with 9 bases between the two ends.

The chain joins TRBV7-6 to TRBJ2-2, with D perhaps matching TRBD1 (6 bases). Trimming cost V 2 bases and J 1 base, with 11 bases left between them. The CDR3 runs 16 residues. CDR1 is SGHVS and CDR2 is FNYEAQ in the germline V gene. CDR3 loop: CASSLRQALNTGELFF. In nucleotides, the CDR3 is TGTGCCAGCAGCTTACGACAGGCCCTGAACACCGGGGAGCTGTTTTTT.

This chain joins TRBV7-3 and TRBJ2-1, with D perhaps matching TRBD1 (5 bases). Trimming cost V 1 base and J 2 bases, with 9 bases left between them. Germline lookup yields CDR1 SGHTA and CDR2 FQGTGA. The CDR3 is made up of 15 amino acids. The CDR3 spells CASSLRRGPYNEQFF. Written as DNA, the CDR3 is TGTGCCAGCAGCTTAAGAAGGGGCCCCTACAATGAGCAGTTCTTC.

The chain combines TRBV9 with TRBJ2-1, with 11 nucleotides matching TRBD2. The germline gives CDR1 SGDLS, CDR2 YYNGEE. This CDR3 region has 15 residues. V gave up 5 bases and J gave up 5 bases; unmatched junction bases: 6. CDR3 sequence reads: CASSAWGLADNEQFF. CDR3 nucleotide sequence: TGTGCCAGCAGTGCCTGGGGACTAGCGGACAATGAGCAGTTCTTC.

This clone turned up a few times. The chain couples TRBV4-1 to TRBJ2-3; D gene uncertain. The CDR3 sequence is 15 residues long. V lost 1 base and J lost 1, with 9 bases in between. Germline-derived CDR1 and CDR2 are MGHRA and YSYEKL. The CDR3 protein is CASSQGGKRTDTQYF. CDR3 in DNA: TGCGCCAGCAGCCAAGGCGGTAAACGCACAGATACGCAGTATTTT.

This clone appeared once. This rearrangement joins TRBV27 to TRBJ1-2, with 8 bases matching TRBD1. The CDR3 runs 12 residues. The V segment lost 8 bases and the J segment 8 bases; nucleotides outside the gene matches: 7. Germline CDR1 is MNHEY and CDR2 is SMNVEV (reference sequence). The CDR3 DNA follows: TGTGCCAGCGGCGACAGGGGCGAGGGCTACACCTTC. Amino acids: CASGDRGEGYTF.

DNA of the CDR3: TGTGCCAGCAGTTACTCTAGCGGGGGGCCCAGCGGGCAGTTCTTC. Translated, it gives CASSYSSGGPSGQFF. The chain uses TRBV6-5 and TRBJ2-1; 10 positions match TRBD2. V was clipped by 0 bases and J by 12 bases; unmatched bases: 8. CDR3 length equals 15 residues. Germline CDR1 is MNHEY and CDR2 is SVGAGI.

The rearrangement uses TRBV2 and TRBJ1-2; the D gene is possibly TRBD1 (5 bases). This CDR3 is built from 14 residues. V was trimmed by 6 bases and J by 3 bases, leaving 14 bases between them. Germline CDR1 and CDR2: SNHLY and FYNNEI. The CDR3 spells CASSPGMTDYGYTF. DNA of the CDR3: TGTGCCAGCAGCCCCGGAATGACAGACTATGGCTACACCTTC. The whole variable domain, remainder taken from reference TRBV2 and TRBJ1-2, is EPEVTQTPSHQVTQMGQEVILRCVPISNHLYFYWYRQILGQKVEFLVSFYNNEISEKSEIFDDQFSVERPDGSNFTLKIRSTKLEDSAMYFCASSPGMTDYGYTFGSGTRLTVV.

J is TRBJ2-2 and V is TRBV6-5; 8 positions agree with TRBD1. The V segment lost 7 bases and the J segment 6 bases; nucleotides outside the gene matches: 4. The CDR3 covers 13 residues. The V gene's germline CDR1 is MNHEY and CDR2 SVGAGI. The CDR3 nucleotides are TGTGCCAGCAACCAGGGGGCGTCCGGGGAGCTGTTTTTT. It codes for CASNQGASGELFF.

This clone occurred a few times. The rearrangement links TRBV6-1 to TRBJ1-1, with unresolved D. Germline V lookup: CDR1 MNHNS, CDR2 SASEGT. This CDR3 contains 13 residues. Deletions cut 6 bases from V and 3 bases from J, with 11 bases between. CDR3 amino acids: CASRVIRDTEAFF. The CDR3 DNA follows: TGTGCCAGCAGGGTAATCCGGGACACTGAAGCTTTCTTT.

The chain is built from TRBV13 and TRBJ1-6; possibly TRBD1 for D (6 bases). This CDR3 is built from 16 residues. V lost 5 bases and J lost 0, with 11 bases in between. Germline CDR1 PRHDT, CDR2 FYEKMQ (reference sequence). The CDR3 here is CASSTTGSSYNSPLHF. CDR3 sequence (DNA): TGTGCCAGCAGCACCACAGGGAGCTCCTATAATTCACCCCTCCACTTT.

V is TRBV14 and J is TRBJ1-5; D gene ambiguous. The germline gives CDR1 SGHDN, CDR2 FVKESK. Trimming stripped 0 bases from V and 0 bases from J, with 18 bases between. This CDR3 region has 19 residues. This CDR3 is CASSQDGSGLWASNQPQHF. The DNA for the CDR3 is TGTGCCAGCAGCCAAGATGGGAGCGGCCTTTGGGCTAGCAATCAGCCCCAGCATTTT.

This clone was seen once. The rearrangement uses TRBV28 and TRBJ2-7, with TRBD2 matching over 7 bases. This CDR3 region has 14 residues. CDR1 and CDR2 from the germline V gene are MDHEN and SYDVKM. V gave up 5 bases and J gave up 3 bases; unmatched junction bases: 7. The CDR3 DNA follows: TGTGCCAGCAGTCCCGTGTGGGAGGGCTACGAGCAGTACTTC. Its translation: CASSPVWEGYEQYF.

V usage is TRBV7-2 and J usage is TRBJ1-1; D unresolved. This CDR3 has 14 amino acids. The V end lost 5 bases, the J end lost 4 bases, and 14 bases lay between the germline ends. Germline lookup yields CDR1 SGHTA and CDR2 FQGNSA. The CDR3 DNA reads TGTGCCAGCAGCCCTAACGCGGCGGGCACTGAAGCTTTCTTT. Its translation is CASSPNAAGTEAFF.

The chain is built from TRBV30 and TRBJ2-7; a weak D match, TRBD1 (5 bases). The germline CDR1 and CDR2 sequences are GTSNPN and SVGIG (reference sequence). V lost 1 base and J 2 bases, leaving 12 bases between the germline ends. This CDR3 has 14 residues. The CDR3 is CAWSAAGWAYEQYF. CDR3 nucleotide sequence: TGTGCCTGGAGTGCGGCAGGGTGGGCCTACGAGCAGTACTTC.

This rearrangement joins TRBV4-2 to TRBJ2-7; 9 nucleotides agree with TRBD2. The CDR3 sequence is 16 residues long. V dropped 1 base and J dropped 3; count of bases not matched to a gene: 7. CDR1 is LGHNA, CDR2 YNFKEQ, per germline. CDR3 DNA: TGTGCCAGCAGCCAAGCCATGACTAGCGGAAACTACGAGCAGTACTTC. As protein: CASSQAMTSGNYEQYF.

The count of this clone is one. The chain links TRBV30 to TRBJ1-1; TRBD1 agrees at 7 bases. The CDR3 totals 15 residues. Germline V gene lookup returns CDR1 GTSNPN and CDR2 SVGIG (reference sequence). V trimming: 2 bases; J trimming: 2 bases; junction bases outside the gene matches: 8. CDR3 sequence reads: CAWSPHTGANTEAFF. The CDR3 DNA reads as TGTGCCTGGAGTCCCCACACAGGGGCCAACACTGAAGCTTTCTTT.

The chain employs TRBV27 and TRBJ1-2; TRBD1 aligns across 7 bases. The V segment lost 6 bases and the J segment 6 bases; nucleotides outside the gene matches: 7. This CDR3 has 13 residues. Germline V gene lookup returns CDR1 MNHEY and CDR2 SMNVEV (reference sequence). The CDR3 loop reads CASRPQTGHGYTF. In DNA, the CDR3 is TGTGCCAGCAGACCCCAGACAGGGCATGGCTACACCTTC.

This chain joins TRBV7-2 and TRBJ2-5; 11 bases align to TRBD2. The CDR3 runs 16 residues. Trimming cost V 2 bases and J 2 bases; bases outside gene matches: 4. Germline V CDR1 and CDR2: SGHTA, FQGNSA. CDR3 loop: CASSLNLAGGQETQYF. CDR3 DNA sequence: TGTGCCAGCAGCTTAAATCTAGCGGGAGGACAAGAGACCCAGTACTTC.

The CDR3 here is CASSSGTENEKLFF. The DNA for the CDR3 is TGTGCCAGCAGTTCCGGGACAGAGAATGAAAAACTGTTTTTT. V gene TRBV6-8 combines with J gene TRBJ1-4; TRBD1 agrees at 7 bases. The trim removed 4 bases at V and 5 bases at J, leaving 4 bases unmatched. Germline CDR1 is MNHGY and CDR2 is SAAAGT. The CDR3 covers 14 residues.

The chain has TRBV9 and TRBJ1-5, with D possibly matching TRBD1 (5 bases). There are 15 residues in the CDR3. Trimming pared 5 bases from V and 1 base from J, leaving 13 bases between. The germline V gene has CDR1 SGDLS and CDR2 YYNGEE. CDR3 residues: CASSTSGFSNQPQHF. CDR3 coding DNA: TGTGCCAGCAGTACTTCAGGGTTCAGCAATCAGCCCCAGCATTTT.